The 8 T cell receptor beta chains reported below all come from one sample, sequenced in a study of blood T cell repertoires in COVID-19. The method was immunoSEQ multiplex PCR; TCRdb's version includes in-frame clones alone and lacks a portion of them. The table includes roughly 140,000 clones, roughly 79% detected once. The sequencing input was peripheral blood. These receptors came from a human donor in a cohort sampled during active COVID-19.

This chain joins TRBV28 and TRBJ2-3; 7 bases match TRBD1. The CDR3 extends over 16 amino acids. The germline V gene has CDR1 MDHEN and CDR2 SYDVKM. J gave up 2 bases and V 5 bases, and 10 bases lay outside the gene matches. The CDR3 coding sequence is TGTGCCAGCAGTCTCCCGACAGGGACGCCCACAGATACGCAGTATTTT. Amino acid sequence: CASSLPTGTPTDTQYF.

V and J are TRBV7-8 and TRBJ1-4; TRBD1 agrees at 10 bases. Germline values: CDR1 SGHVS, CDR2 FQNEAQ. The CDR3 loop spans 14 amino acids. V shed 3 bases and J 8 bases; nucleotides not matched to a gene: 3. The CDR3 protein is CASSLDRGNEKLFF. CDR3 nucleotides: TGTGCCAGCAGCTTGGACAGGGGGAACGAAAAACTGTTTTTT. The complete variable domain, with remaining parts taken from reference TRBV7-8 and TRBJ1-4, reads GAGVSQSPRYKVAKRGQDVALRCDPISGHVSLFWYQQALGQGPEFLTYFQNEAQLDKSGLPSDRFFAERPEGSVSTLKIQRTQQEDSAVYLCASSLDRGNEKLFFGSGTQLSVL.

The chain couples TRBV11-2 to TRBJ2-7; 8 nucleotides align to TRBD1. V dropped 5 bases and J dropped 4; count of bases not matched to a gene: 10. Looked up from germline, CDR1 is SGHAT and CDR2 is FQNNGV. The CDR3 sequence is 15 residues long. The CDR3 loop reads CASSPGQGRFYEQYF. In DNA form, the CDR3 reads TGTGCCAGCAGCCCTGGACAGGGCCGATTTTACGAGCAGTACTTC. The full variable domain, completed using reference TRBV11-2 and TRBJ2-7, is EAGVAQSPRYKIIEKRQSVAFWCNPISGHATLYWYQQILGQGPKLLIQFQNNGVVDDSQLPKDRFSAERLKGVDSTLKIQPAKLEDSAVYLCASSPGQGRFYEQYFGPGTRLTVT.

This sequence joins TRBV18 and TRBJ2-7; 10 nucleotides agree with TRBD2. The CDR3 length is 13 residues. Germline values: CDR1 KGHSH, CDR2 LQKENI. V gave up 5 bases and J gave up 4 bases; unmatched junction bases: 2. CDR3 loop: CASSSTSGYEQYF. CDR3 in DNA: TGTGCCAGCTCATCGACTAGCGGGTACGAGCAGTACTTC.

The chain combines TRBV12-5 with TRBJ2-1; D is unclear. The germline CDR1 and CDR2 sequences are LGHNT and FRNRAP. V was shortened by 2 bases and J by 0 bases, with 5 bases between the two germline ends. This CDR3 is 14 amino acids long. CDR3 loop: CASGLSVSYNEQFF. CDR3 in DNA: TGTGCTAGTGGTTTGTCTGTCTCCTACAATGAGCAGTTCTTC.

The chain joins TRBV7-2 to TRBJ2-5, with 7 bases lining up with TRBD1. V shed 6 bases and J 9 bases; nucleotides not matched to a gene: 7. Germline-derived CDR1 and CDR2 are SGHTA and FQGNSA. CDR3 length: 12 amino acids. This chain's CDR3 is CASRDRVEAQYF. As DNA, the CDR3 is TGTGCCAGCAGAGACAGGGTTGAGGCCCAGTACTTC.

V is TRBV28 and J is TRBJ1-3, with a weak D call TRBD1 (5 bases). The CDR3 extends over 14 amino acids. Trimming pared 7 bases from V and 6 bases from J, leaving 16 bases between. The V gene's germline CDR1 is MDHEN and CDR2 SYDVKM. This chain's CDR3 is CASKPWTNKNTIYF. The CDR3, as DNA: TGTGCCAGCAAACCCTGGACAAATAAAAACACCATATATTTT.

The chain links TRBV6-5 to TRBJ2-7; the match to TRBD1 covers 8 bases. J was trimmed by 2 bases and V by 0 bases; bases with no gene match: 3. Germline CDR1 reads MNHEY; CDR2 reads SVGAGI. The CDR3 loop spans 15 amino acids. The CDR3 region is CASSYSGRGPYEQYF. For the CDR3, the DNA is TGTGCCAGCAGTTACTCCGGCAGGGGGCCCTACGAGCAGTACTTC.